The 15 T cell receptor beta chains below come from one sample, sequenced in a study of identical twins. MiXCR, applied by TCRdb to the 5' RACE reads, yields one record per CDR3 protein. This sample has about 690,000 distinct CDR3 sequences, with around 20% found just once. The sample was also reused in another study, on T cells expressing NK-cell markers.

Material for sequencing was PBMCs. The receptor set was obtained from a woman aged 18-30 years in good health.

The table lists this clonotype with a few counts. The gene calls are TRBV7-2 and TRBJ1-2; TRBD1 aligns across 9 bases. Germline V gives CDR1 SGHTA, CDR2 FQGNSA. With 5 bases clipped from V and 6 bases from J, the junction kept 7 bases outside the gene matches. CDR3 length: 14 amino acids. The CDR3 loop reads CASSGRDRANGYTF. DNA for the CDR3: TGTGCCAGCAGCGGCAGGGACAGGGCGAATGGCTACACCTTC.

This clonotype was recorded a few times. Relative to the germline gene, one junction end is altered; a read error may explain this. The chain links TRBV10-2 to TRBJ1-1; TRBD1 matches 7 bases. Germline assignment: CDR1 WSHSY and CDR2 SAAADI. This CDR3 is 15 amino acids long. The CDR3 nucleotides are TGCGCCACCAGTTCGTTGGACAGGCCGAACACTGAAGCTTTCTTT. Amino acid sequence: CATSSLDRPNTEAFF.

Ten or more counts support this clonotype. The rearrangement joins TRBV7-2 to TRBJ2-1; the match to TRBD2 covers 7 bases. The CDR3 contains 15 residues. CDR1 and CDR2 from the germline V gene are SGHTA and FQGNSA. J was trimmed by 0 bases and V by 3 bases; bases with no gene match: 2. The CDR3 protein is CASSFGGSSYNEQFF. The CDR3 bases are TGTGCCAGCAGCTTCGGCGGGAGCTCCTACAATGAGCAGTTCTTC.

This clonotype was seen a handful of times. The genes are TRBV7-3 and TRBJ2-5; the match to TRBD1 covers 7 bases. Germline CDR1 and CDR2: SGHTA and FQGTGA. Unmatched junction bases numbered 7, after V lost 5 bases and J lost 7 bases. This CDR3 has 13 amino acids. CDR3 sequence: CASSLGTEGTQYF. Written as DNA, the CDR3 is TGTGCCAGCAGCCTGGGGACAGAGGGGACCCAGTACTTC. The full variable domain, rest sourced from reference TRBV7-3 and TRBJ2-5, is GAGVSQTPSNKVTEKGKYVELRCDPISGHTALYWYRQSLGQGPEFLIYFQGTGAADDSGLPNDRFFAVRPEGSVSTLKIQRTERGDSAVYLCASSLGTEGTQYFGPGTRLLVL.

CDR3 DNA sequence: TGTGCCAGCAGCCGGGGACTAGCTAGATACGAGCAGTACTTC. Its translation: CASSRGLARYEQYF. The V call is TRBV6-1, the J call TRBJ2-7; 9 bases agree with TRBD2. Germline V CDR1 and CDR2: MNHNS, SASEGT. The CDR3 runs to 14 residues. The J segment lost 4 bases and the V segment lost 6 bases, leaving 7 bases of the junction unmatched.

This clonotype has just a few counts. The CDR3 region is CASSLEQREASEQYF. The CDR3, as DNA: TGTGCCAGCAGCTTGGAGCAGCGGGAGGCTAGCGAGCAGTACTTC. J is TRBJ2-7 and V is TRBV5-6, with 9 bases fitting TRBD2. Germline V CDR1 and CDR2: SGHDT, YYEEEE. The CDR3 length is 15 residues. V was clipped by 0 bases and J by 6 bases; unmatched bases: 7.

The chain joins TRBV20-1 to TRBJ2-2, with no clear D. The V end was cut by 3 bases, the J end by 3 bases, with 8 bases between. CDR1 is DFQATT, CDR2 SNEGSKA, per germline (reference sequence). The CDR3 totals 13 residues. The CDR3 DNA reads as TGCAGTGCTAGCCTAGTCGACACCGGGGAGCTGTTTTTT. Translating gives CSASLVDTGELFF.

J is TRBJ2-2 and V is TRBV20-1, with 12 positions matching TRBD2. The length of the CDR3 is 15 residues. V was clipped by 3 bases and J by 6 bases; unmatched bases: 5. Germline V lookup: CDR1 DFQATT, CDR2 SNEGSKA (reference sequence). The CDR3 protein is CSASRGLAGAGELFF. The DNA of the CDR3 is TGCAGTGCTAGTCGGGGACTAGCGGGCGCCGGGGAGCTGTTTTTT.

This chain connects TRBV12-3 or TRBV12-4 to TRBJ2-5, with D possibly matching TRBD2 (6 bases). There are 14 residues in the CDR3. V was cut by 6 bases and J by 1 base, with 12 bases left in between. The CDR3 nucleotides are TGTGCCAGCAGACGACTCGGGAGCCAAGAGACCCAGTACTTC. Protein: CASRRLGSQETQYF.

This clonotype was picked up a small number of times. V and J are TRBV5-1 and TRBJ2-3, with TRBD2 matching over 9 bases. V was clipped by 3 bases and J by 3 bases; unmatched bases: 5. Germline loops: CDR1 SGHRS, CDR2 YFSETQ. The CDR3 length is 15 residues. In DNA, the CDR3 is TGCGCCAGCAGCTGGAGCGGGGGGTGGACAGATACGCAGTATTTT. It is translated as CASSWSGGWTDTQYF.

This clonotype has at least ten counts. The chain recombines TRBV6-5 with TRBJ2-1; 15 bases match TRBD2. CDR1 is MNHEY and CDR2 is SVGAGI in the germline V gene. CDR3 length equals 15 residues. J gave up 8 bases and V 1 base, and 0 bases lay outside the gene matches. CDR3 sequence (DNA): TGTGCCAGCAGTTACTGGACTAGCGGGAGGGATGAGCAGTTCTTC. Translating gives CASSYWTSGRDEQFF.

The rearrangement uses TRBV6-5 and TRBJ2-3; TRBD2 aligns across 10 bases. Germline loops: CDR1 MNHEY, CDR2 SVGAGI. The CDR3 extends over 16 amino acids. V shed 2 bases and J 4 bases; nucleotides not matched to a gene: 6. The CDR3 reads CASSYGPAGGPDTQYF. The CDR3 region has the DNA TGTGCCAGCAGTTACGGACCAGCGGGGGGGCCAGATACGCAGTATTTT.

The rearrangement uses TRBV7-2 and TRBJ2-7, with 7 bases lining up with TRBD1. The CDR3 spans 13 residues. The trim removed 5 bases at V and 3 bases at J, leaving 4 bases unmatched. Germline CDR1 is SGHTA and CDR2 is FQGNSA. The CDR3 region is CASSTRQGYEQYF. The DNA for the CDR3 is TGTGCCAGCAGCACTAGACAGGGCTACGAGCAGTACTTC.

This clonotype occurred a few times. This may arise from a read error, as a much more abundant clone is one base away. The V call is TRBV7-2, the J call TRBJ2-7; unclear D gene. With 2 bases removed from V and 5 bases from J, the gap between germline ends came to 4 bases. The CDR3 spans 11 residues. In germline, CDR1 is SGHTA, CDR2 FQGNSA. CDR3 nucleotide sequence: TGTGCCAGCAGCTTAAACGACGAGCAGTACTTC. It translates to CASSLNDEQYF.

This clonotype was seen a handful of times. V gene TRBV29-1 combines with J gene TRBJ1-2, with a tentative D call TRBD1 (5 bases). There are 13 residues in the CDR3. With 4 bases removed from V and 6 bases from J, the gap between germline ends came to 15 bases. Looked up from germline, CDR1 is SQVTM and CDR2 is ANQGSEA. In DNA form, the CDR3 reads TGCAGCGTTGGACCAACCGGACAAGATGGCTACACCTTC. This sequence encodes CSVGPTGQDGYTF.